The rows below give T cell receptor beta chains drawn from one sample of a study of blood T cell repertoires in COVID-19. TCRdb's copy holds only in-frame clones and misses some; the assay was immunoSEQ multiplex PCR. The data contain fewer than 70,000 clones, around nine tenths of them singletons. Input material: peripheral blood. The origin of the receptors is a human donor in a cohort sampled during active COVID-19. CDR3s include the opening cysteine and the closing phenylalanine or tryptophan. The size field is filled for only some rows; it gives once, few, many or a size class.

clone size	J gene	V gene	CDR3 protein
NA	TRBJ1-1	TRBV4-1	CASRVVGGVDTEAFF
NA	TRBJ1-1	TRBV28	CASSFASQGSGNTEAFF
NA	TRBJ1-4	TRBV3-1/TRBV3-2	CASSQGPPKGEKLFF
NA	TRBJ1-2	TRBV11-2	CASSLDGNRVGYTF
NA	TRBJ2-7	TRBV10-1	CASSSGVRKQYF
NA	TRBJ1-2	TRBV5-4	CASRLNGQGSSGYTF
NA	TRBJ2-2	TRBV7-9	CASSRQGIGSGELFF
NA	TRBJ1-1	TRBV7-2	CASSLVRGRTTEAFF
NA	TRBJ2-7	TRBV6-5	CASSYGDRGREQYF
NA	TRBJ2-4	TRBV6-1	CASSEAIKGGLAKNIQYF
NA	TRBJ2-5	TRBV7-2	CASSVVTSGRETQYF
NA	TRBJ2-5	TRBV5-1	CASRSGTSHSRGETQYF
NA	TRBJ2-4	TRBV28	CASSFNSNIQYF
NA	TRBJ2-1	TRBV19	CASTPPRRTSGGPGGFF
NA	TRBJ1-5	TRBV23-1	CASSQSLQGAVIGSNQPQHF
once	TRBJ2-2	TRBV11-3	CASSSTGQLTGELFF
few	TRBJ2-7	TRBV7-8	CASSSGLSYEQYF
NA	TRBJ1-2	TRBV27	CASSLRRGLQDGYTF
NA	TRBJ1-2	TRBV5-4	CASSLDVGFNYGYTF
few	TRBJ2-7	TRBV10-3	CAIRDRDHSLEQYF
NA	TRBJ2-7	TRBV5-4	CASSLGGETRWQYF
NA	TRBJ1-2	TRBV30	CAGPGGAGYGYTF
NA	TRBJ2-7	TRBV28	CASSAGLFGQYF
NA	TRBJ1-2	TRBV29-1	CSATGGFGYTF
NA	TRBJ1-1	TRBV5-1	CASKGDGVTEAFF
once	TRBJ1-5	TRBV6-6	CASRTGTTHQPQHF
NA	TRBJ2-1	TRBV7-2	CASSLAPASGGIHEQFF
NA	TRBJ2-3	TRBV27	CASSYYGGGTDTQYF
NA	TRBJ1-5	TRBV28	CASSLVTGLSNQPQHF
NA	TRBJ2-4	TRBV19	CASGWGGKNIQYF
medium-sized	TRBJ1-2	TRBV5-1	CASSSAPGQGYGYTF
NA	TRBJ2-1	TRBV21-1	CASSKARLDDNEQFF
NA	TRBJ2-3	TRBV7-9	CASSWPDTQYF
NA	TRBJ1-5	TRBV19	CATGGAGQPQHF
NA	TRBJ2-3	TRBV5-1	CASSSGHSSTDTQYF
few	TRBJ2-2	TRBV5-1	CASSSGQGNTGELFF
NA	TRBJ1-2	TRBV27	CASSSTGRTGGYTF
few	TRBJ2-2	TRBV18	CASSPLTGGANTGELFF
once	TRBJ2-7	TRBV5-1	CASSLEQSYEQYF
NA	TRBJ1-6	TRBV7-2	CASSLAGAGGSPLHF
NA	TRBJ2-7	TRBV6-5	CAAVSAGGYEQYF
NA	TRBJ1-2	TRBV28	CASSSGTGNNYGYTF
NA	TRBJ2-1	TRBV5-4	CASSLDLAGGNEQFF
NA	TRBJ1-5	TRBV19	CASSMARGYNQPQHF
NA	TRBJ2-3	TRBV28	CASSLYSSLTDTQYF
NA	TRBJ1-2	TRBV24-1	CATSDSGRNYGYTF
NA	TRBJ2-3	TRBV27	CASSLAGSTDTQYF
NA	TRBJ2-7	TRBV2	CASSTTGAGGPYEQYF
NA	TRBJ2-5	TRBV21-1	CASSKVRQLGETQYF
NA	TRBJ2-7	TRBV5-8	CASSSDRGPSYEQYF
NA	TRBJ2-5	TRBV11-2	CASSLGRTGLVQETQYF
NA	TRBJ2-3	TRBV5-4	CASSSGVGSDTQYF
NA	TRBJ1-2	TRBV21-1	CASSQSLDRVYGYTF
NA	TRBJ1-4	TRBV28	CASSLGPWTNEKLFF
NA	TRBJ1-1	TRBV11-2	CASSPSAQWAEAFF